This T cell receptor (beta chain) was obtained from a study of cytomegalovirus exposure and HLA in healthy donors. Study-wide results and limits: Confirmation in vitro established that three CMV-associated chains were specific for CMV antigens. Clusters of TCRs from the first cohort tended to co-occur in the 100 to 150 validation repertoires (as a later analysis found). Many donors shared some public TCRs, even though most TCR sequences were rare.

Clones were sequenced by immunoSEQ multiplex PCR, and TCRdb holds only the in-frame ones, with some missing. The table shows 200,000 to 250,000 clones, with approximately 80% occurring only once. The CDR3 totals 15 residues. The V gene lost 2 bases and the J gene lost 3 bases, with 13 bases spanning the gap. Germline V gene lookup returns CDR1 MGHRA and CDR2 YSYEKL. This clone was observed a single time. Its antigen is currently unknown. The chain links TRBV4-1 to TRBJ1-2, with D possibly TRBD1 on 5 matching bases. Sequenced input: PBMCs. This TCR was recovered from a woman aged 25 to 39 in good health and CMV-seropositive. CDR3 in amino acids: CASSQTTGGDYGYTF. CDR3 sequence (DNA): TGCGCCAGCAGCCAAACGACCGGAGGGGACTATGGCTACACCTTC.